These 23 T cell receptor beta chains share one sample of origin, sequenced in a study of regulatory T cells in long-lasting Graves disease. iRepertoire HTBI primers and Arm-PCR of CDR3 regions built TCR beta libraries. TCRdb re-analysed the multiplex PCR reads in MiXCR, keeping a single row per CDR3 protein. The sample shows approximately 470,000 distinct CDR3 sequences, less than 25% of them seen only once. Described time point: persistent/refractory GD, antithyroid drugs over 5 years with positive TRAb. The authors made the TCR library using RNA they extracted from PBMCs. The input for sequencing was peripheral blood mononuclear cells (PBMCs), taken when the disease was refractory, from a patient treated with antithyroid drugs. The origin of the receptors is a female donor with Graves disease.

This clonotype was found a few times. The CDR3 DNA reads TGCGCCAGCAGCTTGGAGCCAGAAACAGCCTACGAGCAGTACTTC. Its translation is CASSLEPETAYEQYF. The rearrangement joins TRBV5-1 to TRBJ2-7; D not certain. The CDR3 runs 15 residues. Looked up from germline, CDR1 is SGHRS and CDR2 is YFSETQ. V lost 0 bases and J lost 2, with 12 bases in between.

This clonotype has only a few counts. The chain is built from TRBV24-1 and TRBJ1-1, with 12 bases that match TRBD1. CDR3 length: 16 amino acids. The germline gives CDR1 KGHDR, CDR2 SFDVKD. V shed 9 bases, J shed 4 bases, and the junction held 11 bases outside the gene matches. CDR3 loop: CATSGTGGLSGTEAFF. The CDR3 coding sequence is TGTGCCACCTCCGGGACAGGGGGCTTGAGCGGCACTGAAGCTTTCTTT.

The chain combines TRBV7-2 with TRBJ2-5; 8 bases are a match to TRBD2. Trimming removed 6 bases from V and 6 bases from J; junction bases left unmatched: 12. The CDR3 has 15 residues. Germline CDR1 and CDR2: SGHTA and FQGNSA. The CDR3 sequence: CASSPGGGVGKTQYF. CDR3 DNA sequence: TGTGCCAGCAGTCCCGGGGGGGGGGTTGGAAAGACCCAGTACTTC.

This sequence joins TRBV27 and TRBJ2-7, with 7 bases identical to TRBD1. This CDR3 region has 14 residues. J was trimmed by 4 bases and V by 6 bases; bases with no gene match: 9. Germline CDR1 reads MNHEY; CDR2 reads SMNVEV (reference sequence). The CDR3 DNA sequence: TGTGCCAGCAGCCCACTCCCGACAGGGTACGAGCAGTACTTC. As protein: CASSPLPTGYEQYF.

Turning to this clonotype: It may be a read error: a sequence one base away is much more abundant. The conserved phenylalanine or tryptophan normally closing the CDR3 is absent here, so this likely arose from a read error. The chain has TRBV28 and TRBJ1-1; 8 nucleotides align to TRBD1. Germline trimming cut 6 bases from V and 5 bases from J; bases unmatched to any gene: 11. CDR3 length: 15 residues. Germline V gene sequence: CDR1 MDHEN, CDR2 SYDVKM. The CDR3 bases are TGTGCCAGCAGCTTAAACCAGGGGGCTAAGACTGAAGCTTTCATT. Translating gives CASSLNQGAKTEAFI.

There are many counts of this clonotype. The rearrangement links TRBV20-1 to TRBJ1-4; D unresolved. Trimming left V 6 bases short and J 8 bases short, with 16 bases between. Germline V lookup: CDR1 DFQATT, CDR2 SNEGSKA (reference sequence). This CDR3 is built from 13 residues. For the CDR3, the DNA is TGCAGTGCCCACGGTATACAGCACGAAAAACTGTTTTTT. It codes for CSAHGIQHEKLFF.

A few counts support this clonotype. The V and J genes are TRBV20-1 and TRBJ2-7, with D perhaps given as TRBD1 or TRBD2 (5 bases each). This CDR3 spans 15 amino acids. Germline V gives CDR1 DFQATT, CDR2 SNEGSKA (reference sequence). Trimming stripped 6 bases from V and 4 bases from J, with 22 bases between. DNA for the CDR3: TGCAGTGCCCTCGAAGGGACGCAGTCTCGATACGAGCAGTACTTC. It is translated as CSALEGTQSRYEQYF.

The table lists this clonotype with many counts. The CDR3 region has the DNA TGTGCCAGCAGTTACTCGACGCCGCAACAGGGGTTATACGAGCAGTACTTC. It specifies CASSYSTPQQGLYEQYF. The chain couples TRBV6-5 to TRBJ2-7; 7 bases fit TRBD1. The V and J ends lost 0 bases and 4 bases, in that order; junction bases with no gene match: 12. CDR1 MNHEY and CDR2 SVGAGI come from the germline V gene. CDR3 length equals 17 residues.

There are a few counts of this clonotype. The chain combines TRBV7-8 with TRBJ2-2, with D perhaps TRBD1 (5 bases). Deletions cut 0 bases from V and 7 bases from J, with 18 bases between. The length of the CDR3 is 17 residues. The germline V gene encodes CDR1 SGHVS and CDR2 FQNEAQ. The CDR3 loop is CASSLAGASSFVGELFF. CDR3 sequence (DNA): TGTGCCAGCAGCTTAGCTGGGGCCTCTAGTTTTGTCGGGGAGCTGTTTTTT.

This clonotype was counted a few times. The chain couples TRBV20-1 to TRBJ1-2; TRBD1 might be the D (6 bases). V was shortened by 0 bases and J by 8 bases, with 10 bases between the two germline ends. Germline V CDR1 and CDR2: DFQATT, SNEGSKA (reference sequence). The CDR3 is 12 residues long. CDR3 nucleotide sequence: TGCAGTGCTAGAGAGGGGGCGGGCGGCTACACCTTC. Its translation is CSAREGAGGYTF.

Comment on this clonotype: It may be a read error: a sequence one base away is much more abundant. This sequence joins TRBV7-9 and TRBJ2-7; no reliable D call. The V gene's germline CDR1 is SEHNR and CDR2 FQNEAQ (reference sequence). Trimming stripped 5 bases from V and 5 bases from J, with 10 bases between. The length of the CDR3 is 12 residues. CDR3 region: CASSPSVNEQYF. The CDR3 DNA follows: TGTGCCAGCAGCCCCTCCGTGAACGAGCAGTACTTC.

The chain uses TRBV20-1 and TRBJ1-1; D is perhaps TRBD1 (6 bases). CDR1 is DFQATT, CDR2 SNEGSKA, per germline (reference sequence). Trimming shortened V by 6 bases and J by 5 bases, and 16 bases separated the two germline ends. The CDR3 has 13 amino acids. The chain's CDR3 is CSARDILGTEAFF. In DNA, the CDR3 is TGCAGTGCCCGGGACATCCTAGGTACTGAAGCTTTCTTT.

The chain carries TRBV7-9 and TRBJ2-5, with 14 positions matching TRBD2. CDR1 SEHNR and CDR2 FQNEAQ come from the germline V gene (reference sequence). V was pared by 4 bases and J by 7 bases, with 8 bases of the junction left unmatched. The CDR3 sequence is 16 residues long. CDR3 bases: TGTGCCAGCAGCTCTGCGACTAGCGGGAGGGCGTCGACCCAGTACTTC. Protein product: CASSSATSGRASTQYF.

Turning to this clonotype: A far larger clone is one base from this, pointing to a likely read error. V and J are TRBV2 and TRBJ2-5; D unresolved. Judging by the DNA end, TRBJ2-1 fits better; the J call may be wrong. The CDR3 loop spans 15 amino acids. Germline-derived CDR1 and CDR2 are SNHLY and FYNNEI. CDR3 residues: CASRQRDESCNEQFF. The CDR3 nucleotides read TGTGCCAGCAGACAACGAGACGAAAGCTGCAATGAGCAGTTCTTC.

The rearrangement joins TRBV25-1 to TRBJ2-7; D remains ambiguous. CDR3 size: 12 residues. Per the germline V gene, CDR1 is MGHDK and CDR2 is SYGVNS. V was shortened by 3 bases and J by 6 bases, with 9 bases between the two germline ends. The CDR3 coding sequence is TGTGCCAGCAGTGAGGGGTACCTCGAGCAGTACTTC. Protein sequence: CASSEGYLEQYF.

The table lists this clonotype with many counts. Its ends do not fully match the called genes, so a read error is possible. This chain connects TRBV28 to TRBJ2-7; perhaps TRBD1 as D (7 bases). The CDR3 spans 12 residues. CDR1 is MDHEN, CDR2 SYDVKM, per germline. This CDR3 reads CAIRTGVSQRDF. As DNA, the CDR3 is TGTGCCATCCGGACAGGAGTCTCTCAGCGGGACTTC.

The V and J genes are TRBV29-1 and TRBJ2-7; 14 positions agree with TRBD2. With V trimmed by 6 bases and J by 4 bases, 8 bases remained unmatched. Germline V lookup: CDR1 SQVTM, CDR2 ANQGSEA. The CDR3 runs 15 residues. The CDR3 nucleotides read TGCAGCGTGTTAGGGACTAGCGGGAGAAGTTACGAGCAGTACTTC. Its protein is CSVLGTSGRSYEQYF.

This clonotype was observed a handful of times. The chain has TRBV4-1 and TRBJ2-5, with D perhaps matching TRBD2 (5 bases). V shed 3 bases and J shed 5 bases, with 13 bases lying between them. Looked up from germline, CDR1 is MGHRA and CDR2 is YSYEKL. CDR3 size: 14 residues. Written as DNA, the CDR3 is TGCGCCAGCAGCCATAATAGCGTTGGGGAGACCCAGTACTTC. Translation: CASSHNSVGETQYF.

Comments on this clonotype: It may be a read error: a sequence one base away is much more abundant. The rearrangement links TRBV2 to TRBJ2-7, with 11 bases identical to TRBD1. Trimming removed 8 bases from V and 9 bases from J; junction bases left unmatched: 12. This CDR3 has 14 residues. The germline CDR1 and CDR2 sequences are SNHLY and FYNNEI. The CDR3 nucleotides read TGTGCCAGCCTACCGGGACAGGGGGTTCACGGGCAGTACTTC. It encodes CASLPGQGVHGQYF. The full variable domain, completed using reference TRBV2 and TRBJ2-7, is EPEVTQTPSHQVTQMGQEVILRCVPISNHLYFYWYRQILGQKVEFLVSFYNNEISEKSEIFDDQFSVERPDGSNFTLKIRSTKLEDSAMYFCASLPGQGVHGQYFGPGTRLTVT.

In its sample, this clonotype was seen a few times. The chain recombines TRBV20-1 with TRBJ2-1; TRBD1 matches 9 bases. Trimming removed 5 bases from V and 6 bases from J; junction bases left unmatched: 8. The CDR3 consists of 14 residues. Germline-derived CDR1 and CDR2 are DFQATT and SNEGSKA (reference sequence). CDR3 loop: CSASPGQGSNEQFF. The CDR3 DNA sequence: TGCAGTGCTTCTCCGGGACAGGGAAGCAATGAGCAGTTCTTC.

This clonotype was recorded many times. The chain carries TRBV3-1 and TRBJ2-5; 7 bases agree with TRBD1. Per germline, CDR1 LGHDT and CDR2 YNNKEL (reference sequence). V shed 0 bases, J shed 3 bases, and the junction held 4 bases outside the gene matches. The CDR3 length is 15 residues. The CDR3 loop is CASSQDDRAKETQYF. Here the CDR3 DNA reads TGTGCCAGCAGCCAAGACGACAGGGCGAAAGAGACCCAGTACTTC.

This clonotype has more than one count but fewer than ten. This CDR3 reads CATSGSVATEAFF. As DNA, the CDR3 is TGTGCCACCAGTGGCTCAGTTGCTACTGAAGCTTTCTTT. This rearrangement joins TRBV24-1 to TRBJ1-1; D is undetermined. CDR3 length equals 13 residues. CDR1 and CDR2 from the germline V gene are KGHDR and SFDVKD. The V end lost 5 bases, the J end lost 5 bases, and 11 bases lay between the germline ends.

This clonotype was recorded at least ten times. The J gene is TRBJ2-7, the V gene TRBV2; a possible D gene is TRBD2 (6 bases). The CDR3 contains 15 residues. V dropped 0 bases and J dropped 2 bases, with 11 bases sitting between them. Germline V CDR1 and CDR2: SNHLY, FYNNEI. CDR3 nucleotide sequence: TGTGCCAGCAGTGAAGCGCCCGGGACTGCCTACGAGCAGTACTTC. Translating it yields CASSEAPGTAYEQYF.